Below, one T cell receptor (beta chain) is given with its context. Per the germline V gene, CDR1 is MNHEY and CDR2 is SVGEGT. The CDR3 is made up of 17 amino acids. V trimming: 5 bases; J trimming: 4 bases; junction bases outside the gene matches: 13. The data originate from a study of blood T cell repertoires in COVID-19. Background on the study: The United States, Italy and Spain provided the acute and convalescent COVID-19 samples. T cells, B-cell-depleted T cells, or PBMCs provided the cDNA or gDNA that served as material.

Original processing methods: Using reference gene primer amplification, nucleated cell counts were estimated. Clones were sequenced by immunoSEQ multiplex PCR, and TCRdb holds only the in-frame ones, with some missing. The DNA was the basis for D and trimming; V, J and clone size are from that table. Among about 40,000 clones, 87% were seen once, and the ten largest hold 20% to 25%. The TCR originated in a man aged 60-69 years with acute or convalescent COVID-19. The specimen was peripheral blood. The rearrangement joins TRBV6-2 or TRBV6-3 to TRBJ1-5, with TRBD1 identical over 8 bases. CDR3 sequence: CASSLQDRAEVNQPQHF. The CDR3 nucleotides read TGTGCCAGCAGTCTTCAGGACAGGGCTGAAGTTAATCAGCCCCAGCATTTT.